This TCR beta chain comes out of a study of regulatory T cells. General observations from the study: Patient repertoires had restricted TRB V-J pairs and skewed V and J usage, most in Tregs. Shannon entropy was nonsignificantly lower in patient CD8+ T cells than control CD8+ cells.

Autoimmunity was present in every CD3G-deficient patient, worse in two. Patients aged 2 to 39 years had fewer naive T cells. In the case of this clone: Its cognate antigen is unknown.

Primers: 52 TRBV forward and 13 TRBJ reverse. TCRdb's copy holds only in-frame clones and misses some; the assay was immunoSEQ multiplex PCR. The data contain some 17,000 clones, 92% of them seen just once; the ten biggest clones take up more than 30%. This CDR3 has 15 residues. Trimming removed 4 bases from V and 4 bases from J; junction bases left unmatched: 6. Looked up from germline, CDR1 is MNHNY and CDR2 is SVGAGI (reference sequence). The sequence was collected from a person under 35 with CD3G deficiency. Sequenced sample: CD8+ T cells sorted from blood. The rearrangement joins TRBV6-6 to TRBJ1-4; TRBD1 matches 7 bases. CDR3 sequence (DNA): TGTGCCAGCAGTTCAATCCGGGACAGTAATGAAAAACTGTTTTTT. This translates into CASSSIRDSNEKLFF.